Listed below are T cell receptor beta chains from one sample, sequenced in a study of OX40 agonist ivuxolimab in advanced cancers. Only in-frame clones appear in the TCRdb table, and some are missing; sequencing was by immunoSEQ multiplex PCR. This table holds roughly 70,000 clones, approximately 86% found once. The source material was CD4+ or CD8+ T cells sorted from blood, sampled in a trial of the OX40 agonist ivuxolimab. The receptors were gathered from an adult with an advanced solid tumor such as melanoma, head and neck, liver or kidney cancer. Both conserved end residues are part of each CDR3. The order of the fields is clone size, J gene, CDR3 length, D gene, V gene, CDR3 protein, CDR3 DNA. The D gene is left open where the match is weak. A clone size is listed for some rows: how often the clone was seen (once, few, many), or a class if it is expanded.

- | TRBJ2-3 | 14 | TRBD2 | TRBV5-1 | CASSLSGPTDTQYF | TGCGCCAGCAGCCTTAGCGGGCCCACAGATACGCAGTATTTT
- | TRBJ1-4 | 17 | - | TRBV4-3 | CASSQDGRGGSNEKLFF | TGCGCCAGCAGCCAAGACGGGAGGGGCGGTTCTAATGAAAAACTGTTTTTT
- | TRBJ1-4 | 13 | - | TRBV2 | CASSERGGEKLFF | TGTGCCAGCAGTGAAAGGGGCGGTGAAAAACTGTTTTTT
- | TRBJ1-4 | 16 | - | TRBV9 | CASSLGTSGTNEKLFF | TGTGCCAGCAGCCTCGGGACCTCCGGAACTAATGAAAAACTGTTTTTT
once | TRBJ1-5 | 14 | - | TRBV19 | CASKVALGNQPQHF | TGTGCCAGCAAAGTGGCCCTGGGGAATCAGCCCCAGCATTTT
few | TRBJ2-7 | 14 | - | TRBV14 | CASSQVNRESEQYF | TGTGCCAGCAGCCAAGTTAACAGGGAAAGCGAGCAGTACTTC
- | TRBJ2-7 | 16 | - | TRBV28 | CASSSPKRSATYEQYF | TGTGCCAGCAGTTCCCCCAAGCGCTCTGCTACCTACGAGCAGTACTTC
- | TRBJ2-5 | 15 | TRBD2 | TRBV28 | CASQGGGRAQETQYF | TGTGCCAGCCAGGGGGGCGGGAGGGCCCAGGAGACCCAGTACTTC
- | TRBJ2-3 | 14 | TRBD1 | TRBV4-3 | CASSQGGGQDTQYF | TGCGCCAGCAGCCAAGGAGGGGGCCAGGATACGCAGTATTTT
- | TRBJ2-1 | 17 | - | TRBV9 | CASSPRMEGRSYNEQFF | TGTGCCAGCAGCCCCCGGATGGAGGGGAGGTCCTACAATGAGCAGTTCTTC
- | TRBJ2-2 | 16 | - | TRBV6-5 | CASSYSNQGNTGELFF | TGTGCCAGCAGTTACTCGAACCAGGGGAACACCGGGGAGCTGTTTTTT
- | TRBJ2-5 | 14 | - | TRBV9 | CASSAAGYQETQYF | TGTGCCAGCAGCGCCGCCGGGTACCAAGAGACCCAGTACTTC
few | TRBJ2-2 | 15 | - | TRBV18 | CASSPRIANTGELFF | TGTGCCAGCTCACCCAGGATCGCGAACACCGGGGAGCTGTTTTTT
- | TRBJ2-2 | 15 | - | TRBV5-1 | CASSGGQSLAGELFF | TGCGCCAGCAGCGGCGGGCAGTCTTTAGCCGGGGAGCTGTTTTTT
- | TRBJ2-3 | 14 | TRBD2 | TRBV15 | CATSTGTSVDTQYF | TGTGCCACCAGCACCGGGACTAGCGTAGATACGCAGTATTTT
- | TRBJ2-1 | 16 | - | TRBV14 | CASSQDTTGVRNEQFF | TGTGCCAGCAGCCAAGACACGACGGGAGTGAGGAATGAGCAGTTCTTC
- | TRBJ2-7 | 17 | TRBD2 | TRBV28 | CASSFRLAGVLGYEQYF | TGTGCCAGCAGTTTTCGGCTAGCGGGAGTACTGGGCTACGAGCAGTACTTC
- | TRBJ1-4 | 12 | - | TRBV28 | CASAGPNEKLFF | TGTGCCAGCGCAGGGCCAAATGAAAAACTGTTTTTT
- | TRBJ1-1 | 13 | - | TRBV5-1 | CASSQESHTEAFF | TGCGCCAGCAGCCAGGAATCCCACACTGAAGCTTTCTTT
few | TRBJ1-1 | 11 | - | TRBV20-1 | CSARPGAEAFF | TGCAGTGCTAGACCGGGGGCTGAAGCTTTCTTT
- | TRBJ2-5 | 11 | - | TRBV6-9 | CASIRGETQYF | TGTGCCAGCATCAGAGGAGAGACCCAGTACTTC
- | TRBJ2-7 | 11 | - | TRBV5-4 | CASSSNREQYF | TGTGCCAGCAGCTCAAACCGCGAGCAGTACTTC
- | TRBJ1-2 | 12 | - | TRBV27 | CASSRPGYGYTF | TGTGCCAGCAGCCGTCCCGGCTATGGCTACACCTTC
- | TRBJ1-2 | 13 | - | TRBV4-2 | CASSQEQDYGYTF | TGTGCCAGCAGCCAAGAGCAGGACTATGGCTACACCTTC
few | TRBJ1-1 | 13 | - | TRBV2 | CASTPTGNAEAFF | TGTGCCAGCACCCCTACAGGGAACGCTGAAGCTTTCTTT
- | TRBJ2-2 | 13 | TRBD2 | TRBV27 | CASNSGSTGELFF | TGTGCCAGTAATAGCGGGAGCACCGGGGAGCTGTTTTTT
- | TRBJ2-2 | 15 | TRBD1 | TRBV27 | CASSFSDRGGGELFF | TGTGCCAGCAGTTTCAGTGACAGGGGTGGCGGGGAGCTGTTTTTT
- | TRBJ2-3 | 14 | - | TRBV11-3 | CASSLGLEGDTQYF | TGTGCCAGCAGCCTAGGTCTTGAGGGGGATACGCAGTATTTT
- | TRBJ2-3 | 12 | - | TRBV28 | CASKFSTDTQYF | TGTGCCAGCAAGTTCAGCACAGATACGCAGTATTTT
- | TRBJ2-1 | 16 | TRBD2 | TRBV25-1 | CASSDLASGSDGEQFF | TGTGCCAGCAGTGATCTGGCTAGCGGGAGTGATGGTGAGCAGTTCTTC
- | TRBJ1-1 | 13 | - | TRBV7-8 | CASSLGGGTEAFF | TGTGCCAGCAGCTTGGGGGGCGGCACTGAAGCTTTCTTT
few | TRBJ2-5 | 14 | - | TRBV7-8 | CASSLVGFRETQYF | TGTGCCAGCAGCTTAGTAGGGTTTCGAGAGACCCAGTACTTC
few | TRBJ1-1 | 16 | - | TRBV5-1 | CASSFDGTYLNTEAFF | TGCGCCAGCAGCTTCGACGGGACGTACTTGAACACTGAAGCTTTCTTT
- | TRBJ1-5 | 21 | TRBD1 | TRBV19 | CASSIDLWEDRGVDSNQPQHF | TGTGCCAGTAGTATAGATCTTTGGGAGGACAGGGGCGTCGATAGCAATCAGCCCCAGCATTTT
- | TRBJ1-5 | 15 | - | TRBV30 | CAWSVRGLPRTPQHF | TGTGCCTGGAGTGTACGCGGACTACCAAGAACACCCCAGCATTTT
- | TRBJ2-7 | 14 | - | TRBV27 | CASSSSVPAGEQYF | TGTGCCAGCAGTTCTTCAGTCCCGGCGGGCGAGCAGTACTTC
- | TRBJ2-3 | 18 | TRBD2 | TRBV10-3 | CAISESSGTSGNPDTQYF | TGTGCCATCAGTGAGTCGAGTGGGACTAGCGGGAATCCAGATACGCAGTATTTT
once | TRBJ2-7 | 13 | - | TRBV25-1 | CASSEPGTYEQYF | TGTGCCAGCAGTGAACCAGGGACCTACGAGCAGTACTTC
- | TRBJ1-2 | 14 | - | TRBV6-5 | CASTFAGSNYGYTF | TGTGCCAGCACCTTCGCAGGGAGCAACTATGGCTACACCTTC
- | TRBJ1-6 | 16 | - | TRBV5-6 | CASSWVTGSYNSPLHF | TGTGCCAGCAGCTGGGTGACAGGCTCCTATAATTCACCCCTCCACTTT
- | TRBJ2-1 | 19 | TRBD2 | TRBV15 | CATSRGAGAGETARNEQFF | TGTGCCACCAGCAGAGGAGCTGGAGCGGGAGAAACGGCGCGAAATGAGCAGTTCTTC
- | TRBJ2-1 | 14 | TRBD2 | TRBV11-3 | CASSLGLEVNEQFF | TGTGCCAGCAGCTTGGGACTAGAAGTCAATGAGCAGTTCTTC
- | TRBJ1-4 | 15 | - | TRBV27 | CASSSMGATNEKLFF | TGTGCCAGCAGCTCGATGGGGGCAACTAATGAAAAACTGTTTTTT
- | TRBJ1-3 | 13 | - | TRBV27 | CASRKASGNTIYF | TGTGCCAGCAGAAAAGCCTCTGGAAACACCATATATTTT
- | TRBJ1-1 | 13 | TRBD1 | TRBV6-4 | CASSGGGKTEAFF | TGTGCCAGCAGTGGAGGGGGCAAAACTGAAGCTTTCTTT
- | TRBJ2-2 | 16 | - | TRBV5-1 | CASSLDSKANTGELFF | TGCGCCAGCAGCTTGGACTCGAAGGCGAACACCGGGGAGCTGTTTTTT
few | TRBJ1-1 | 13 | - | TRBV2 | CASILQGNTEAFF | TGTGCCAGCATCCTACAGGGAAACACTGAAGCTTTCTTT
few | TRBJ1-5 | 14 | - | TRBV15 | CATSNQASNQPQHF | TGTGCCACCAGCAACCAGGCTAGCAATCAGCCCCAGCATTTT
- | TRBJ2-5 | 15 | - | TRBV19 | CASSIDRGGQETQYF | TGTGCCAGTAGTATAGATCGCGGAGGGCAAGAGACCCAGTACTTC
- | TRBJ1-1 | 12 | TRBD1 | TRBV19 | CASSPDRAEAFF | TGTGCCAGTAGCCCGGACAGGGCTGAAGCTTTCTTT
- | TRBJ2-7 | 16 | - | TRBV19 | CASSTFAGTSDYEQYF | TGTGCCAGTAGTACGTTTGCCGGGACTTCAGACTACGAGCAGTACTTC
- | TRBJ1-4 | 14 | - | TRBV7-9 | CASSLGANNEKLFF | TGTGCCAGCAGCTTGGGAGCGAATAATGAAAAACTGTTTTTT
- | TRBJ1-4 | 13 | - | TRBV18 | CASSPGENEKLFF | TGTGCCAGCTCACCAGGGGAGAATGAAAAACTGTTTTTT
- | TRBJ1-3 | 15 | - | TRBV7-2 | CASSLAGSSGNTIYF | TGTGCCAGCAGCTTAGCTGGGAGTTCTGGAAACACCATATATTTT